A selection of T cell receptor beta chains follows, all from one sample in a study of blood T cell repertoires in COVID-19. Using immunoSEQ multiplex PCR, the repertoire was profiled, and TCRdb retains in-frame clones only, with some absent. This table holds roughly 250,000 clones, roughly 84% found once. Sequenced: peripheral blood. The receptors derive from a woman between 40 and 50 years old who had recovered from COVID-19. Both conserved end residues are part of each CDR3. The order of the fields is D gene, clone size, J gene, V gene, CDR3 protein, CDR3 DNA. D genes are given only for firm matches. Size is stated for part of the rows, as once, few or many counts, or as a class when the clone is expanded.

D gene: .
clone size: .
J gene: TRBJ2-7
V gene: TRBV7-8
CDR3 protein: CASSRARGTAYEQYF
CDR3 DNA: TGTGCCAGCAGCCGAGCCAGGGGCACAGCCTACGAGCAGTACTTC

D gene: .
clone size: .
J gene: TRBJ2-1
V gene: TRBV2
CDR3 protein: CASSGRAYSYNEQFF
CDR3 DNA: TGTGCCAGCAGTGGGCGGGCCTACTCCTACAATGAGCAGTTCTTC

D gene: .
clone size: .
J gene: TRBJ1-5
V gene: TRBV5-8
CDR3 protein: CASTPGLGSNQPQHF
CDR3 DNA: TGTGCCAGCACCCCGGGGTTGGGAAGCAATCAGCCCCAGCATTTT

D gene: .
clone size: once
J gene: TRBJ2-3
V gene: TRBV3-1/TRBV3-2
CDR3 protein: CATFPLLPDTQYF
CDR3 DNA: TGTGCCACCTTTCCCTTACTCCCCGATACGCAGTATTTT

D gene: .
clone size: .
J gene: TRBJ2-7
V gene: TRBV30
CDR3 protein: CAWSRGTLGYEQYF
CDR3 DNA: TGTGCCTGGAGTCGGGGGACTCTGGGGTACGAGCAGTACTTC

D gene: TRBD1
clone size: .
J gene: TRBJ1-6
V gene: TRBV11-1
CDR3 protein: CASSFTGQGFSSPLHF
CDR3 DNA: TGTGCCAGCAGCTTCACGGGACAGGGGTTCAGTTCGCCCCTCCACTTT

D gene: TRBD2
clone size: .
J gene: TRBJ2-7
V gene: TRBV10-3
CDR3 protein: CAIGTTSYEQYF
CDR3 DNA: TGTGCCATTGGGACTACAAGCTACGAGCAGTACTTC

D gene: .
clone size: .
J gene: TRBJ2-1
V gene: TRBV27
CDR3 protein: CASSWRHQSYNEQFF
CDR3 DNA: TGTGCCAGCAGTTGGCGGCATCAATCCTACAATGAGCAGTTCTTC

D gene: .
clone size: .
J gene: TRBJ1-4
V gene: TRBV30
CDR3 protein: CAWSAAEARGEKLFF
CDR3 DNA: TGTGCCTGGAGTGCGGCAGAGGCCCGAGGTGAAAAACTGTTTTTT

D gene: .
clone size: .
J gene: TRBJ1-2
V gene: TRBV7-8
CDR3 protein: CASSLIGEDGYTF
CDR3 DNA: TGTGCCAGCAGCTTAATCGGGGAAGACGGCTACACCTTC

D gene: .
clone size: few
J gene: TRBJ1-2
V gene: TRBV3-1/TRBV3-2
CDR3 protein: CASSRQYRDGYTF
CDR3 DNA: TGTGCCAGCAGCCGACAATACAGGGATGGCTACACCTTC

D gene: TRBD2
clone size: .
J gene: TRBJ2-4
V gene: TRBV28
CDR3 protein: CASSLAGSSGVIQYF
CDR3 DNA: TGTGCCAGCAGCCTGGCGGGATCCAGCGGGGTCATTCAGTACTTC

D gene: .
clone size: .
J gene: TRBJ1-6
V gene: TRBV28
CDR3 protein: CASSLFRVYNSPLHF
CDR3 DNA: TGTGCCAGCAGTTTATTCAGGGTCTATAATTCACCCCTCCACTTT

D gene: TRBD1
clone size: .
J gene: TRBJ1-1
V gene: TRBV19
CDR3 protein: CASSARDRRTEAFF
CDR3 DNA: TGTGCCAGTAGTGCCCGGGACAGGAGGACTGAAGCTTTCTTT

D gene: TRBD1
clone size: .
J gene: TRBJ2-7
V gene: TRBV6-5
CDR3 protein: CASRLSGTGGYEQYF
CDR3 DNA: TGTGCCAGCAGACTTTCCGGGACAGGGGGCTACGAGCAGTACTTC

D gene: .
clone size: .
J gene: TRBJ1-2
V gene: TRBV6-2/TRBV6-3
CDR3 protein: CASSYPIQDFYGYTF
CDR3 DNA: TGTGCCAGCAGTTACCCTATCCAGGACTTCTATGGCTACACCTTC

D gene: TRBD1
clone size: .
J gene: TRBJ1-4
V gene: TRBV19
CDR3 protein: CASSTYRGREKLFF
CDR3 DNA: TGTGCCAGTAGTACCTACAGGGGGCGGGAAAAACTGTTTTTT

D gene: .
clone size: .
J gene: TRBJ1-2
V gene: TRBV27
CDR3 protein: CASSLNPDYGYTF
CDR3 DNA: TGTGCCAGCAGTTTAAATCCCGACTATGGCTACACCTTC

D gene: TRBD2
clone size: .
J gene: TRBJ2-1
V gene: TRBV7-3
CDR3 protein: CASSLKVGSGTVNEQFF
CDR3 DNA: TGTGCCAGCAGCTTAAAGGTCGGTAGCGGGACGGTCAATGAGCAGTTCTTC

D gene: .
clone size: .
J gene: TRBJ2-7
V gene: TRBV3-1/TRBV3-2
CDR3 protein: CASSPQGQEHEQYF
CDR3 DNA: TGTGCCAGCAGCCCTCAGGGGCAGGAGCACGAGCAGTACTTC

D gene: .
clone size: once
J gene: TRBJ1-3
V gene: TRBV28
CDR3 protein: CASSRQLSGNTIYF
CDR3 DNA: TGTGCCAGCAGCCGACAGCTCTCTGGAAACACCATATATTTT

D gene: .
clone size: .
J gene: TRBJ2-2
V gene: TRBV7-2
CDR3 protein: CASSLGGRATGELFF
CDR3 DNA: TGTGCCAGCAGCTTAGGTGGGCGGGCCACCGGGGAGCTGTTTTTT

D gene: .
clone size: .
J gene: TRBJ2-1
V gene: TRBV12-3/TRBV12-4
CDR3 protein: CASSPFHEQFF
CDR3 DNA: TGTGCCAGCAGTCCTTTCCATGAGCAGTTCTTC

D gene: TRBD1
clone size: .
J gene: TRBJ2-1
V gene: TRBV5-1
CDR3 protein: CASSDRDSSYNEQFF
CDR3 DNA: TGCGCCAGCAGCGACCGGGACAGCTCCTACAATGAGCAGTTCTTC

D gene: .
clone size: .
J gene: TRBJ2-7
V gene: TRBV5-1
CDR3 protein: CASRGTGKLYEQYF
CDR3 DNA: TGCGCCAGCCGGGGAACAGGGAAATTGTACGAGCAGTACTTC

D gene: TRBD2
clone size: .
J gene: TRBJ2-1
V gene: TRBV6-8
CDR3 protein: CASSKRLAGNPYYEQFF
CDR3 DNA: TGTGCCAGCAGTAAGAGACTAGCGGGCAACCCCTACTATGAGCAGTTCTTC

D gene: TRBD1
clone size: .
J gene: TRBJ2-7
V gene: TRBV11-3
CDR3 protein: CASSLGRTGKQYF
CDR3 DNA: TGTGCCAGCAGCTTAGGTAGGACAGGGAAGCAGTACTTC

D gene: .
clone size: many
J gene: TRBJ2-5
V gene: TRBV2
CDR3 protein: CASSEGPRPETQYF
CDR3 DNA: TGTGCCAGCAGTGAAGGCCCCAGGCCAGAGACCCAGTACTTC

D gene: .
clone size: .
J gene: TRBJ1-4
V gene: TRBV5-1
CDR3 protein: CASSLDRAAGTNEKLFF
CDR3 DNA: TGCGCCAGCAGCTTGGACAGAGCTGCAGGAACTAATGAAAAACTGTTTTTT

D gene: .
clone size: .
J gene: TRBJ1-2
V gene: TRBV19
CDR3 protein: CASSIDRRDGYTF
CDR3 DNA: TGTGCCAGTAGTATAGATAGGCGGGATGGCTACACCTTC

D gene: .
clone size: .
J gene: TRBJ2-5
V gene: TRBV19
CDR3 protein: CASSLGQAGRETQYF
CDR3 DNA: TGTGCCAGTAGTCTCGGACAGGCGGGGAGGGAGACCCAGTACTTC

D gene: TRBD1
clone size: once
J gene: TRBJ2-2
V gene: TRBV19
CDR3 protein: CASRKDRGGTGELFF
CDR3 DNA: TGTGCCAGTAGGAAAGACAGGGGGGGCACCGGGGAGCTGTTTTTT

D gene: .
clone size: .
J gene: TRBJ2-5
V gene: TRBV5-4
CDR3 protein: CASSRQGGETQYF
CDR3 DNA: TGTGCCAGCAGCCGACAGGGAGGAGAGACCCAGTACTTC

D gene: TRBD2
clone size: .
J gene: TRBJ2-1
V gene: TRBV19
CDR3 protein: CASSIRTSGSYNEQFF
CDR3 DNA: TGTGCCAGTAGTATCCGGACTAGCGGCTCCTACAATGAGCAGTTCTTC

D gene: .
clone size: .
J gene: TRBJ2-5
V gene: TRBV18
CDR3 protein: CASSPSGKLPQETQYF
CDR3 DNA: TGTGCCAGCTCACCATCCGGGAAGTTACCCCAAGAGACCCAGTACTTC

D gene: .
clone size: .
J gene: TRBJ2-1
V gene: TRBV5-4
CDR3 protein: CASSLGQGPYNEQFF
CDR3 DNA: TGTGCCAGCAGCTTGGGGCAGGGGCCCTACAATGAGCAGTTCTTC

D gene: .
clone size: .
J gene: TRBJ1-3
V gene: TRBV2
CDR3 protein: CASSVGLYSGNTIYF
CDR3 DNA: TGTGCCAGCAGCGTGGGACTGTACTCTGGAAACACCATATATTTT

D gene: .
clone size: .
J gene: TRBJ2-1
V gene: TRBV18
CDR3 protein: CASSVQMNSYNEQFF
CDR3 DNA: TGTGCCAGCTCAGTACAGATGAATTCCTACAATGAGCAGTTCTTC

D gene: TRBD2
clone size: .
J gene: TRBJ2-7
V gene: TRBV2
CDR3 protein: CASGTSGETGGYEQYF
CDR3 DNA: TGTGCCAGCGGGACTAGCGGGGAGACAGGGGGCTACGAGCAGTACTTC

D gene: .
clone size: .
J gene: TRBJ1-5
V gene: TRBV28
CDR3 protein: CASSLGSTGGQPQHF
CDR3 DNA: TGTGCCAGCAGTTTAGGGTCTACCGGGGGACAGCCCCAGCATTTT

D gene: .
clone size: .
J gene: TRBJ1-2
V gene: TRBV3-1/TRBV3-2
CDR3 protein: CASSQLGGVKNYGYTF
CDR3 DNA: TGTGCCAGCAGCCAATTGGGGGGAGTGAAAAACTATGGCTACACCTTC

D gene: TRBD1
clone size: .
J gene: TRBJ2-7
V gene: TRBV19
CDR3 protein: CASSISRGPYEQYF
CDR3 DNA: TGTGCCAGTAGTATCTCCAGGGGGCCCTACGAGCAGTACTTC

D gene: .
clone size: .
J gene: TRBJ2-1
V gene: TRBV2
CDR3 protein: CASGNGGALRYNEQFF
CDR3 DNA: TGTGCCAGCGGGAACGGGGGAGCTTTGCGGTACAATGAGCAGTTCTTC

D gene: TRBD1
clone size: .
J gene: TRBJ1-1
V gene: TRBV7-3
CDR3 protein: CASSSSGTGNAEAFF
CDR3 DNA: TGTGCCAGCAGCTCCTCCGGGACAGGGAACGCTGAAGCTTTCTTT

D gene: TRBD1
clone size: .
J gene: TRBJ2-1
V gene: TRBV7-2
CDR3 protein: CASSPDRGRYNEQFF
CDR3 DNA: TGTGCCAGCAGCCCGGACAGGGGGCGATACAATGAGCAGTTCTTC